The T cell receptor (beta chain) described here comes from a study of Graves' ophthalmopathy and Graves' hyperthyroidism. Study findings and constraints: Most thyroid-expanded clonotypes exceeding 0.001 frequency were also found in blood.

Beta-chain TCR CDR3 regions were amplified from RNA transcripts. Second-round multiplex PCR came after a first-round RT-PCR that employed HTBI primers. Via MiXCR, TCRdb re-called the multiplex PCR reads, giving one row per CDR3 protein. The sample lists approximately 380,000 distinct CDR3 sequences; about 21% were seen once. This clonotype was picked up many times. Antigen unknown. Germline V lookup: CDR1 ENHRY, CDR2 SYGVKD. V lost 6 bases and J 4 bases, leaving 19 bases between the germline ends. CDR3 length: 16 residues. Stable hyperthyroidism was defined by absence of ophthalmopathy within 18 months of follow-up. Other autoimmune diseases, uncontrolled infections, pregnancy and lactation each led to patient exclusion. Fresh peripheral blood, about 9.3 ml, was the PBMC source.

The rearrangement joins TRBV10-3 to TRBJ1-5, with a tentative D call TRBD1 (6 bases). The origin of this receptor is a woman aged 18-30 years with stable Graves' hyperthyroidism. The sequenced sample consisted of peripheral blood. Here the CDR3 DNA reads TGTGCCATCAGCCCAGCCGGCGGGGACAAAAATCAGCCCCAGCATTTT. Residues: CAISPAGGDKNQPQHF.